These 32 T cell receptor beta chains came from one sample sequenced in a study of blood T cells in healthy people across ages. Primers used in a second PCR of roughly 6 to 11 cycles were a sample-barcoded 5' primer and a J-beta primer mix. TCRdb reanalysed the 5' RACE reads using MiXCR and keeps one entry per CDR3 protein. The sample lists 580,000 or so distinct CDR3 sequences, about 45% occurring once. The sample comprised blood. These receptor sequences come from an elderly man in good health.

The rearrangement links TRBV12-3 or TRBV12-4 to TRBJ2-1; a possible D gene is TRBD2 (5 bases). This CDR3 is 14 amino acids long. The V and J ends lost 7 bases and 6 bases respectively, with 16 bases between them. CDR3 amino acids: CASTPIGLLNEQFF. The CDR3 DNA reads TGTGCCAGCACGCCAATAGGACTCCTCAATGAGCAGTTCTTC.

J is TRBJ2-7 and V is TRBV18, with D perhaps given as TRBD1 or TRBD2 (5 bases each). CDR3 length: 12 amino acids. V was cut by 3 bases and J by 12 bases, with 15 bases left in between. The germline gives CDR1 KGHSH, CDR2 LQKENI. The DNA of the CDR3 is TGTGCCAGCTCACCGGGGGAAGAGACCCCGTACTTC. The encoded protein is CASSPGEETPYF.

This clonotype was seen a handful of times. The chain uses TRBV5-1 and TRBJ2-5, with 8 bases identical to TRBD1. The end of the DNA aligns better with TRBJ2-7, so the J call may be wrong. The germline gives CDR1 SGHRS, CDR2 YFSETQ. The CDR3 is made up of 16 amino acids. The CDR3 DNA is TGCGCCAGCAGCTTGGGACAGGACAGGGTGTTTTACGAGCAGTACTTC. It codes for CASSLGQDRVFYEQYF.

This clonotype appeared a single time. The V call is TRBV5-1, the J call TRBJ1-4; 10 bases fit TRBD1. The CDR3 has 14 amino acids. V trimming: 3 bases; J trimming: 6 bases; junction bases outside the gene matches: 2. CDR1 and CDR2 from the germline V gene are SGHRS and YFSETQ. CDR3 sequence: CASSSGTGDEKLFF. CDR3 DNA sequence: TGCGCCAGCAGCTCCGGGACAGGGGATGAAAAACTGTTTTTT.

In nucleotides, the CDR3 is TGTGCCAGCAGTGAGGCGGGAGGGCCTTCCGAGCAGTACTTC. Translating gives CASSEAGGPSEQYF. This chain uses TRBV25-1 with TRBJ2-7; 9 positions agree with TRBD2. J gave up 6 bases and V 3 bases, and 6 bases lay outside the gene matches. The CDR3 totals 14 residues. Germline CDR1 reads MGHDK; CDR2 reads SYGVNS.

The chain joins TRBV5-1 to TRBJ2-3; D not certain. The V and J ends lost 7 bases and 3 bases respectively, with 18 bases between them. This CDR3 has 15 amino acids. Germline CDR1 and CDR2: SGHRS and YFSETQ. CDR3 sequence: CASALRQGGTDTQYF. CDR3 DNA sequence: TGCGCCAGCGCCCTTCGCCAAGGTGGGACAGATACGCAGTATTTT.

Notes on this clonotype: The junction departs from germline at one end; a sequencing error may be responsible. The chain joins TRBV5-1 to TRBJ1-5, with D maybe TRBD1 (5 bases). The V gene's germline CDR1 is SGHRS and CDR2 YFSETQ. This CDR3 has 15 residues. The CDR3 spells CASSWGKGSNRPQHF. The CDR3 DNA is TGCGCCAGCAGCTGGGGGAAAGGGAGCAATCGGCCCCAGCATTTT.

The chain employs TRBV28 and TRBJ2-1; D possibly corresponds to TRBD2 (6 bases). In germline, CDR1 is MDHEN, CDR2 SYDVKM. Trimming took 6 bases from V and 6 from J, leaving 15 bases between them. This CDR3 spans 14 amino acids. The CDR3 is CASSWGENRNEQFF. The CDR3 region has the DNA TGTGCCAGCAGCTGGGGGGAAAACCGCAATGAGCAGTTCTTC.

This clonotype was seen ten or more times. The chain recombines TRBV6-5 with TRBJ2-1, with D unresolved. Trimming cost V 3 bases and J 7 bases, with 7 bases left between them. This CDR3 region has 12 residues. Per the germline V gene, CDR1 is MNHEY and CDR2 is SVGAGI. This CDR3 is CASSYNGNEQFF. Here the CDR3 DNA reads TGTGCCAGCAGTTATAACGGAAATGAGCAGTTCTTC.

V and J are TRBV18 and TRBJ1-5; 12 bases align to TRBD1. The V and J ends lost 5 bases and 6 bases, in that order; junction bases with no gene match: 8. This CDR3 is 16 amino acids long. Germline values: CDR1 KGHSH, CDR2 LQKENI. The CDR3 DNA reads TGTGCCAGCTCAACCGGGACAGGGGGCTTAAGTCAGCCCCAGCATTTT. Amino acid sequence: CASSTGTGGLSQPQHF.

CDR3 DNA: TGCGCCAGCAGCTTGACAGACGATAACACTGAAGCTTTCTTT. Its translation: CASSLTDDNTEAFF. This chain joins TRBV5-1 and TRBJ1-1; unclear D gene. V lost 1 base, J lost 2 bases, and 9 bases lay in between. Germline V gives CDR1 SGHRS, CDR2 YFSETQ. CDR3 length: 14 residues.

The rearrangement joins TRBV7-2 to TRBJ2-7; D is ambiguous. Trimming cost V 2 bases and J 0 bases, with 20 bases left between them. The germline V gene encodes CDR1 SGHTA and CDR2 FQGNSA. The CDR3 runs to 18 residues. The CDR3 sequence is CASSLRQSGMQSSYEQYF. CDR3 nucleotide sequence: TGTGCCAGCAGCTTACGTCAAAGTGGGATGCAGAGCTCCTACGAGCAGTACTTC.

V and J are TRBV7-9 and TRBJ2-7; D is possibly TRBD1 (6 bases). V lost 4 bases, J lost 0 bases, and 13 bases lay in between. Germline CDR1 SEHNR, CDR2 FQNEAQ (reference sequence). This CDR3 has 15 amino acids. The CDR3 loop is CASSSDSLSSYEQYF. The CDR3 bases are TGTGCCAGCAGCTCGGACAGCCTTAGCTCCTACGAGCAGTACTTC.

This clonotype appeared a few times. A much larger clone differs by one base, so this may be a read error. The chain joins TRBV6-5 to TRBJ2-5; tentative D call: TRBD2 (6 bases). The CDR3 is 12 residues long. Germline-derived CDR1 and CDR2 are MNHEY and SVGAGI. Trimming left V 2 bases short and J 12 bases short, with 13 bases between. The CDR3, as DNA: TGTGCCAGCAGTTACCTCCCCGGGAGAGAGTACTTC. This codes for CASSYLPGREYF.

The V gene is TRBV6-2 or TRBV6-3, the J gene TRBJ1-3, with no clear D. CDR1 is MNHEY and CDR2 is SVGEGT in the germline V gene. V dropped 2 bases and J dropped 2 bases, with 7 bases sitting between them. The CDR3 consists of 14 residues. The DNA for the CDR3 is TGTGCCAGCAGTTACGTCGATCCTGGAAACACCATATATTTT. Its translation is CASSYVDPGNTIYF.

The rearrangement joins TRBV7-2 to TRBJ2-7, with TRBD2 matching 13 bases. Germline V CDR1 and CDR2: SGHTA, FQGNSA. V gave up 0 bases and J gave up 4 bases; unmatched junction bases: 9. CDR3 length: 18 residues. The CDR3 region has the DNA TGTGCCAGCAGCTTAGCGAGGACTAGCGGGGGTGACTGGTACGAGCAGTACTTC. Residues: CASSLARTSGGDWYEQYF.

Worth noting for this clonotype: A much bigger clone sits one base away, suggesting this may be a read error. The chain has TRBV6-6 and TRBJ2-7; maybe TRBD2 (5 bases). Germline assignment: CDR1 MNHNY and CDR2 SVGAGI (reference sequence). The V and J ends lost 4 bases and 5 bases respectively, with 18 bases between them. There are 15 residues in the CDR3. The CDR3 is CASSSPRAGRNEQYF. CDR3 nucleotides: TGTGCCAGCAGTTCTCCGAGGGCAGGACGTAACGAGCAGTACTTC.

This clonotype has just a few counts. The chain links TRBV7-2 to TRBJ2-7, with unresolved D. CDR1 and CDR2 (germline): SGHTA, FQGNSA. CDR3 size: 14 residues. The V and J ends lost 7 bases and 2 bases respectively, with 15 bases between them. CDR3 in amino acids: CASTLGGRTYEQYF. The CDR3 bases are TGTGCCAGCACCCTTGGTGGGCGAACCTACGAGCAGTACTTC.

This clonotype has more than one count but fewer than ten. This rearrangement joins TRBV29-1 to TRBJ2-1; tentative D call: TRBD2 (5 bases). CDR3 length equals 11 residues. Germline V gene sequence: CDR1 SQVTM, CDR2 ANQGSEA. Trimming cost V 7 bases and J 7 bases, with 11 bases left between them. The CDR3 DNA is TGCAGCGGGGGAGACTCTAATGAGCAGTTCTTC. Protein: CSGGDSNEQFF.

The chain uses TRBV4-3 and TRBJ1-6; unclear D gene. The CDR3 is 17 amino acids. CDR1 is LGHNA, CDR2 YSLEER, per germline. Trimming left V 0 bases short and J 0 bases short, with 9 bases between. The CDR3 bases are TGCGCCAGCAGCCAAGAGAGCCGGAGCTCCTATAATTCACCCCTCCACTTT. This codes for CASSQESRSSYNSPLHF.

This clonotype was detected only once. The V call is TRBV19, the J call TRBJ1-1; 7 bases align to TRBD1. The CDR3 is 14 amino acids. With V trimmed by 3 bases and J by 4 bases, 5 bases remained unmatched. Germline lookup yields CDR1 LNHDA and CDR2 SQIVND (reference sequence). CDR3 coding DNA: TGTGCCAGTAGTATCGGACACAGGGGCACTGAAGCTTTCTTT. The encoded protein is CASSIGHRGTEAFF.

In its sample, this clonotype was seen a few times. This sequence joins TRBV20-1 and TRBJ2-3, with D unclear. The CDR3 loop spans 11 amino acids. V lost 6 bases to trimming and J lost 5 bases, with 9 bases between them. Germline V gene sequence: CDR1 DFQATT, CDR2 SNEGSKA (reference sequence). CDR3: CSATWGDTQYF. The CDR3 nucleotides read TGCAGTGCCACTTGGGGAGATACGCAGTATTTT.

The chain joins TRBV7-2 to TRBJ2-7; D not resolved. Trimming cost V 2 bases and J 2 bases, with 10 bases left between them. This CDR3 is 14 amino acids long. Germline CDR1 is SGHTA and CDR2 is FQGNSA. The DNA for the CDR3 is TGTGCCAGCAGCTTATCTCGGCACCCCTACGAGCAGTACTTC. It is translated as CASSLSRHPYEQYF.

Turning to this clonotype: A read error may produce the germline difference seen at one junction end. V gene TRBV6-2 or TRBV6-3 combines with J gene TRBJ2-7; D remains ambiguous. CDR1 and CDR2 (germline): MNHEY, SVGEGT. This CDR3 contains 12 residues. The chain's CDR3 is CASSRSTYGQYF. As DNA, the CDR3 is TGTGCCAGCAGTCGGAGCACCTACGGGCAGTACTTC.

The chain combines TRBV20-1 with TRBJ2-5, with D tentatively TRBD1 (5 bases). The CDR3 totals 15 residues. The V gene's germline CDR1 is DFQATT and CDR2 SNEGSKA (reference sequence). The V gene lost 0 bases and the J gene lost 4 bases, with 15 bases spanning the gap. The CDR3 nucleotides are TGCAGTGCTAGAGATCCTAAGGGGAACGGAGAGACCCAGTACTTC. Translation: CSARDPKGNGETQYF.

The chain combines TRBV14 with TRBJ1-1; D is perhaps TRBD1 (5 bases). V lost 8 bases to trimming and J lost 6 bases, with 22 bases between them. This CDR3 has 15 residues. Germline CDR1 and CDR2: SGHDN and FVKESK. CDR3 nucleotides: TGTGCCAGCGGCCCCTTAGTGGGGTGGGACCCTGAAGCTTTCTTT. Amino acids: CASGPLVGWDPEAFF.

With regard to this clonotype: The junction departs from the called germline gene at one end, perhaps through a read error. The chain links TRBV6-6 to TRBJ1-1, with a possible D match to TRBD1 (6 bases). This CDR3 is 14 amino acids long. Germline CDR1 reads MNHNY; CDR2 reads SVGAGI (reference sequence). CDR3: CASSYDRGDTEALF. CDR3 DNA: TGTGCCAGCAGTTACGATAGGGGGGACACTGAAGCTCTCTTT.

The rearrangement joins TRBV20-1 to TRBJ1-5; D remains ambiguous. V shed 5 bases and J shed 4 bases, with 15 bases lying between them. Per germline, CDR1 DFQATT and CDR2 SNEGSKA (reference sequence). The CDR3 extends over 14 amino acids. The CDR3 protein is CSAGSNGRNQPQHF. CDR3 in DNA: TGCAGTGCTGGCAGTAACGGCCGGAATCAGCCCCAGCATTTT.

The CDR3, as DNA: TGTGCCAGCAGCACAGGGGTAGGGGAGACCCAGTACTTC. As protein: CASSTGVGETQYF. The J gene is TRBJ2-7, the V gene TRBV12-3 or TRBV12-4, with 7 bases lining up with TRBD1. TRBJ2-5 explains the end of the DNA better; the J call may be wrong. The CDR3 consists of 13 residues.

This chain links TRBV3-1 with TRBJ2-1, with TRBD1 matching 8 bases. CDR3 length: 15 amino acids. The germline V gene has CDR1 LGHDT and CDR2 YNNKEL (reference sequence). V lost 3 bases and J lost 9; bases outside the gene matches: 10. The CDR3 spells CASSHARGTGGEQFF. In DNA form, the CDR3 reads TGTGCCAGCAGCCACGCCAGGGGCACAGGGGGTGAGCAGTTCTTC.

This clonotype has just a few counts. The chain has TRBV5-1 and TRBJ2-3, with TRBD2 matching 10 bases. The V gene end was trimmed by 0 bases and the J gene end by 1 base; junction bases not matched to a gene: 5. The CDR3 runs to 17 residues. Per germline, CDR1 SGHRS and CDR2 YFSETQ. CDR3 sequence: CASSLGITSGGTDTQYF. The DNA for the CDR3 is TGCGCCAGCAGCTTGGGAATTACTAGCGGGGGCACAGATACGCAGTATTTT. Together with reference TRBV5-1 and TRBJ2-3, the CDR3 gives the full variable domain: KAGVTQTPRYLIKTRGQQVTLSCSPISGHRSVSWYQQTPGQGLQFLFEYFSETQRNKGNFPGRFSGRQFSNSRSEMNVSTLELGDSALYLCASSLGITSGGTDTQYFGPGTRLTVL.

This clonotype occurred a few times. The chain carries TRBV7-9 and TRBJ2-1; TRBD2 agrees at 7 bases. V lost 1 base, J lost 3 bases, and 15 bases stayed unmatched. The germline CDR1 and CDR2 sequences are SEHNR and FQNEAQ (reference sequence). This CDR3 is 19 amino acids long. CDR3 protein: CASSLDFWTRDESYNEQFF. The CDR3, as DNA: TGTGCCAGCAGCTTAGACTTCTGGACTAGGGACGAAAGCTACAATGAGCAGTTCTTC.